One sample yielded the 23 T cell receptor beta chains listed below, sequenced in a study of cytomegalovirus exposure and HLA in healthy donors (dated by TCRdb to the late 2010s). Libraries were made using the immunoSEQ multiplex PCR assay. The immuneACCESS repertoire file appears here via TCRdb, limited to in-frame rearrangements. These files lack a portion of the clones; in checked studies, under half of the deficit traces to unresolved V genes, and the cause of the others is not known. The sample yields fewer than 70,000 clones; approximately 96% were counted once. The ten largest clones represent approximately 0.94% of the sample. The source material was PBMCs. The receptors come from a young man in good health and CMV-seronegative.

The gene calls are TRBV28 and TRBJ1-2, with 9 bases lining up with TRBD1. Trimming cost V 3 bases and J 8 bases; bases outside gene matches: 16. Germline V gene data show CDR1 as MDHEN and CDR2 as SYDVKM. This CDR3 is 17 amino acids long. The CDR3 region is CASSFVQGAPRRYGYTF. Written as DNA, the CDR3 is TGTGCCAGCAGTTTTGTACAGGGGGCCCCCAGGCGATACGGCTACACCTTC.

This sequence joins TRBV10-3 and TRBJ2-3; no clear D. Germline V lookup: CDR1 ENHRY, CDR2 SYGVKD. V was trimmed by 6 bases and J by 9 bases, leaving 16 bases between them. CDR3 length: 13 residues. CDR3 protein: CAISQPPNSTQYF. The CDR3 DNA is TGTGCCATCAGCCAACCGCCTAACTCAACGCAGTATTTT.

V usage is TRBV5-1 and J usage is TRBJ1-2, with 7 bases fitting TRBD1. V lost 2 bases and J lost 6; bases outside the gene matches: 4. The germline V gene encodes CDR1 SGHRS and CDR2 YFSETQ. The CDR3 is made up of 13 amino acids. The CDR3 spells CASSFRTGDGYTF. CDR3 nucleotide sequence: TGCGCCAGCAGCTTTAGGACAGGAGATGGCTACACCTTC.

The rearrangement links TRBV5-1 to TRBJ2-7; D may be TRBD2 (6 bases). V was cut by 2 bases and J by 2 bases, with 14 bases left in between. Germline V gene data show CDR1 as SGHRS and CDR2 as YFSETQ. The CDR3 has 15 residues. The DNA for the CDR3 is TGCGCCAGCAGCTTTTTGAGGGAGGCTGCCTACGAGCAGTACTTC. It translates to CASSFLREAAYEQYF.

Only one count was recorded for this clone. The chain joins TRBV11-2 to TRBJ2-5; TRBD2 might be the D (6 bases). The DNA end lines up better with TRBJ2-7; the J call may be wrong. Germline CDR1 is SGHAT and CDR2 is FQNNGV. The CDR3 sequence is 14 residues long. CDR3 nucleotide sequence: TGTGCCAGCAGCCAAGCGGGTCCAGCCTACGAGCAGTACTTC. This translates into CASSQAGPAYEQYF.

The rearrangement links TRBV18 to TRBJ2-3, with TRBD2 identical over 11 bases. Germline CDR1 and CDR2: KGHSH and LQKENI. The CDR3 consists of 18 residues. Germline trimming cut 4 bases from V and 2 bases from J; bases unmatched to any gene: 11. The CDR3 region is CASSLVAGGPTPTDTQYF. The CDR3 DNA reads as TGTGCCAGCTCACTAGTAGCGGGAGGGCCCACACCCACAGATACGCAGTATTTT.

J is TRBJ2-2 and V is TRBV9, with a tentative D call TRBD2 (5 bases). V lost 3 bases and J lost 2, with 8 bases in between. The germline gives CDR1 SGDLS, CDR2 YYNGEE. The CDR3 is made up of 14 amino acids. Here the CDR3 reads CASSADSNTGELFF. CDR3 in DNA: TGTGCCAGCAGCGCGGACTCTAACACCGGGGAGCTGTTTTTT. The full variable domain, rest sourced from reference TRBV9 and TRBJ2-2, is DSGVTQTPKHLITATGQRVTLRCSPRSGDLSVYWYQQSLDQGLQFLIQYYNGEERAKGNILERFSAQQFPDLHSELNLSSLELGDSALYFCASSADSNTGELFFGEGSRLTVL.

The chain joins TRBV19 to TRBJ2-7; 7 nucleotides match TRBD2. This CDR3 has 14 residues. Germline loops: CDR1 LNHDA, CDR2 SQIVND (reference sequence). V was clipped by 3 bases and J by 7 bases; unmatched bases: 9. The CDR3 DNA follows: TGTGCCAGTAGTATCGGCGGGGGATCCGGGGAGCAGTACTTC. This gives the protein CASSIGGGSGEQYF.

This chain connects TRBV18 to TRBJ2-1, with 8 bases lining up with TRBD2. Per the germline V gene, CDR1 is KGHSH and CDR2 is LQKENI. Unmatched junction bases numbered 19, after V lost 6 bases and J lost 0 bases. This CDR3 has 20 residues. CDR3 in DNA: TGTGCCAGCTCCAATCTGGGGGGGAGAGCGGGAGAGCTCTCCTACAATGAGCAGTTCTTC. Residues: CASSNLGGRAGELSYNEQFF.

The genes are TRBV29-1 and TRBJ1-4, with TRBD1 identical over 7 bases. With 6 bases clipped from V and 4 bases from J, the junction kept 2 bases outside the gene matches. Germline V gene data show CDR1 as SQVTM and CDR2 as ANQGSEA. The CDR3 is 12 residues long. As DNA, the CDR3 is TGCAGCGTGGGACAGATTAATGAAAAACTGTTTTTT. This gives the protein CSVGQINEKLFF.

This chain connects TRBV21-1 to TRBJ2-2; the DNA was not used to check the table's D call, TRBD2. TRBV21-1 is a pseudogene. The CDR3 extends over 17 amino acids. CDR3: CASSKESPGTNTGELFF. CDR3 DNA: TGTGCCAGCAGCAAAGAATCACCGGGGACGAACACCGGGGAGCTGTTTTTT.

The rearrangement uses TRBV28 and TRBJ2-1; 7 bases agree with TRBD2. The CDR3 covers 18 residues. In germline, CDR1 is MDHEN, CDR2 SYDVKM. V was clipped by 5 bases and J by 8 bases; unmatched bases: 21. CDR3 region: CASSPVTVAGVGFDEQFF. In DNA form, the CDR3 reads TGTGCCAGCAGTCCCGTGACGGTGGCGGGGGTGGGTTTTGATGAGCAGTTCTTC.

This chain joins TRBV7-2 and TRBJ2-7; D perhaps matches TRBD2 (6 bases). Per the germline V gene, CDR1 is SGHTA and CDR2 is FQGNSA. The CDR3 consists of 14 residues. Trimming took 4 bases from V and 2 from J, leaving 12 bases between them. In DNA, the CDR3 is TGTGCCAGCAGCTCGGGACTGGCGGCCTACGAGCAGTACTTC. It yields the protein CASSSGLAAYEQYF. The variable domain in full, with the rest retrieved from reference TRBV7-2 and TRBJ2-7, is GAGVSQSPSNKVTEKGKDVELRCDPISGHTALYWYRQSLGQGLEFLIYFQGNSAPDKSGLPSDRFSAERTGGSVSTLTIQRTQQEDSAVYLCASSSGLAAYEQYFGPGTRLTVT.

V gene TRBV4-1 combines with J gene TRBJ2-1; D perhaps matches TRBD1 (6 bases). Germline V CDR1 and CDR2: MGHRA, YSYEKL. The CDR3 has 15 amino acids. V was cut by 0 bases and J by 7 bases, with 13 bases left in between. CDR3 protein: CASSQEGQGKNEQFF. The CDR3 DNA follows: TGCGCCAGCAGCCAAGAGGGCCAGGGGAAGAATGAGCAGTTCTTC.

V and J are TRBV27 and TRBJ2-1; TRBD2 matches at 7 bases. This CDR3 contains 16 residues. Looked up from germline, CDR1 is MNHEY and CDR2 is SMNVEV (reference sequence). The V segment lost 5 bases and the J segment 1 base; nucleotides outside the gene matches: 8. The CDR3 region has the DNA TGTGCCAGCAGTGTGTCCCGCGGGAGTTCCTACAATGAGCAGTTCTTC. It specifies CASSVSRGSSYNEQFF.

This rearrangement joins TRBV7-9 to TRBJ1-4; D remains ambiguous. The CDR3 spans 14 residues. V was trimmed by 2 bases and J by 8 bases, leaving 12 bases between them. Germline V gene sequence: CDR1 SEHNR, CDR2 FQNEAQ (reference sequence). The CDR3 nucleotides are TGTGCCAGCAGCTTACGGGGAGATGGCGAAAAACTGTTTTTT. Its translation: CASSLRGDGEKLFF. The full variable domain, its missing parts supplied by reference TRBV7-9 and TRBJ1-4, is DTGVSQNPRHKITKRGQNVTFRCDPISEHNRLYWYRQTLGQGPEFLTYFQNEAQLEKSRLLSDRFSAERPKGSFSTLEIQRTEQGDSAMYLCASSLRGDGEKLFFGSGTQLSVL.

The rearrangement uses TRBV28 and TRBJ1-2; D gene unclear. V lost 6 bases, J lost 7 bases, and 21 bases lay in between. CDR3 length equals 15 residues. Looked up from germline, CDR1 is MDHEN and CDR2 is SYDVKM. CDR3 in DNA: TGTGCCAGCAGACTAACCGGCGACGGTCAGATTGGCTACACCTTC. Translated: CASRLTGDGQIGYTF.

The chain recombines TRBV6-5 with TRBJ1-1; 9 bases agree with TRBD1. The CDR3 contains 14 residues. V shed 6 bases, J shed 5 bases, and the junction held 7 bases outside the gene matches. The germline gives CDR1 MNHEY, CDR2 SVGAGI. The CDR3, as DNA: TGTGCCAGCAGGCGAACAGGGGGCGGAACTGAAGCTTTCTTT. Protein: CASRRTGGGTEAFF.

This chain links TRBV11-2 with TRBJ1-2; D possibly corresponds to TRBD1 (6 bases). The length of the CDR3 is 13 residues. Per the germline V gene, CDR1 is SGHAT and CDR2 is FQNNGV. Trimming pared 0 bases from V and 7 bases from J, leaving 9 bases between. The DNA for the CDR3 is TGTGCCAGCAGCTTAGATACAGGGTTTGGCTACACCTTC. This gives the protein CASSLDTGFGYTF.

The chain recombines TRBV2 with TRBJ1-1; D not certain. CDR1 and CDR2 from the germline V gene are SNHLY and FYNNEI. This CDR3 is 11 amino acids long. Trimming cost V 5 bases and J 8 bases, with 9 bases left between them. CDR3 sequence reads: CASSPGSEAFF. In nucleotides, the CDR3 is TGTGCCAGCAGTCCGGGGAGCGAAGCTTTCTTT. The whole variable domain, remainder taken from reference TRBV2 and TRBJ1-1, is EPEVTQTPSHQVTQMGQEVILRCVPISNHLYFYWYRQILGQKVEFLVSFYNNEISEKSEIFDDQFSVERPDGSNFTLKIRSTKLEDSAMYFCASSPGSEAFFGQGTRLTVV.

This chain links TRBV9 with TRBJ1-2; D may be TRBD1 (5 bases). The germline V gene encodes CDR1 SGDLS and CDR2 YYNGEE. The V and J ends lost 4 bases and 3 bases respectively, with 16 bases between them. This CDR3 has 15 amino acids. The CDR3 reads CASSPQGEAYYGYTF. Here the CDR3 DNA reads TGTGCCAGCAGCCCCCAGGGTGAGGCCTACTATGGCTACACCTTC.

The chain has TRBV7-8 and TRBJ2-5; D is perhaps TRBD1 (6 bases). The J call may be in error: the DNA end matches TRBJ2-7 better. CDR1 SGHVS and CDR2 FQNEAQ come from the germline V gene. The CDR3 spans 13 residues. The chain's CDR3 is CASSHGGPYEQYF. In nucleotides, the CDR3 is TGTGCCAGCAGCCATGGGGGCCCCTACGAGCAGTACTTC.

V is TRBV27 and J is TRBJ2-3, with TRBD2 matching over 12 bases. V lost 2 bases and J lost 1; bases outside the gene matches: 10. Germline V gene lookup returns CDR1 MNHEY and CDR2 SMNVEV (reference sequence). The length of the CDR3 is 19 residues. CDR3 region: CASSLPGTSGPPGTDTQYF. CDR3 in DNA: TGTGCCAGCAGTTTACCGGGGACTAGCGGGCCCCCTGGCACAGATACGCAGTATTTT.